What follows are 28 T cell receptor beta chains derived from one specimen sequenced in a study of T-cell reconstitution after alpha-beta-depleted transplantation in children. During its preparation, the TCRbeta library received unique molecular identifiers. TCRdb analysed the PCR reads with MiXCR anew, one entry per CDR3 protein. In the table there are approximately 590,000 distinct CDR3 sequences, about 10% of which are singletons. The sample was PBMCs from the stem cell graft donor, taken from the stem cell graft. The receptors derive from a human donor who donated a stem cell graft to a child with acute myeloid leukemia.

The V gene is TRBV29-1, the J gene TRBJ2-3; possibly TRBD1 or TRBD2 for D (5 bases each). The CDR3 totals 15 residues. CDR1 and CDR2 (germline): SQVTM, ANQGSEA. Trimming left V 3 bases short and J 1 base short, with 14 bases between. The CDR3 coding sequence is TGCAGCGTTGATGGGTCAGGGACGGGCACAGATACGCAGTATTTT. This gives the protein CSVDGSGTGTDTQYF.

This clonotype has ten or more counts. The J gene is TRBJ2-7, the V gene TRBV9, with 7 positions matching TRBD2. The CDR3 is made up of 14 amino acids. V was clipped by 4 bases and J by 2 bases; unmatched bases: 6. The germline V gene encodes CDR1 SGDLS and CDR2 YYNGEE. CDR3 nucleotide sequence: TGTGCCAGCAGCCCGACTAGCAACCCCTACGAGCAGTACTTC. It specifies CASSPTSNPYEQYF.

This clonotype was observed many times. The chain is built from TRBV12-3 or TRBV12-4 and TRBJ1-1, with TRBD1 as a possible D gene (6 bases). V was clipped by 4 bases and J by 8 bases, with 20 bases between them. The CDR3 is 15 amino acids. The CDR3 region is CASSYRTGKMREAFF. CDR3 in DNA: TGTGCCAGCAGTTACCGAACAGGGAAAATGAGGGAAGCTTTCTTT.

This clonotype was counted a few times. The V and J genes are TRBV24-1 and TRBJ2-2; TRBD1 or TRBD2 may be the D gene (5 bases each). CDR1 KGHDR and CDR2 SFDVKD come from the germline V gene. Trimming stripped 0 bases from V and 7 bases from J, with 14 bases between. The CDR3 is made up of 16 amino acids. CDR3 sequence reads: CATSDLGSSRGGELFF. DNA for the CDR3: TGTGCCACCAGTGATTTGGGCTCGTCGAGGGGCGGGGAGCTGTTTTTT.

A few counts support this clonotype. The CDR3 loop is CASSYSRGPYEQYF. Written as DNA, the CDR3 is TGTGCCAGCAGTTACTCGAGGGGTCCCTACGAGCAGTACTTC. V usage is TRBV6-5 and J usage is TRBJ2-7; D could derive from TRBD1 or TRBD2 (5 bases each). V lost 0 bases and J 2 bases, leaving 8 bases between the germline ends. Germline-derived CDR1 and CDR2 are MNHEY and SVGAGI. The CDR3 is 14 amino acids.

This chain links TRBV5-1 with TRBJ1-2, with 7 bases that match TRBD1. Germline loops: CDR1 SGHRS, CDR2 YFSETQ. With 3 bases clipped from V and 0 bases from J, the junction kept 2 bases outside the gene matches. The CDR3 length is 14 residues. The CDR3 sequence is CASSSGGTNYGYTF. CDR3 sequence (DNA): TGCGCCAGCAGCTCAGGGGGAACTAACTATGGCTACACCTTC.

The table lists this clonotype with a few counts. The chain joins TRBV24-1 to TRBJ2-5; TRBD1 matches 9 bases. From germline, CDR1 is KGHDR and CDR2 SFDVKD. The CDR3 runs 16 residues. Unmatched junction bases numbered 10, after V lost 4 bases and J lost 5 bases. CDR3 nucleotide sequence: TGTGCCACCAGTGACCCCTCGGGACAGGGATTTGAGACCCAGTACTTC. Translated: CATSDPSGQGFETQYF.

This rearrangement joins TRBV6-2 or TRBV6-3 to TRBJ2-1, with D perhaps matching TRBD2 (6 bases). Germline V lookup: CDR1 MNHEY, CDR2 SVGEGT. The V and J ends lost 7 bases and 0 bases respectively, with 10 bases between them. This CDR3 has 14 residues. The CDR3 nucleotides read TGTGCCAGCACCACGGGACTCTCCTACAATGAGCAGTTCTTC. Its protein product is CASTTGLSYNEQFF.

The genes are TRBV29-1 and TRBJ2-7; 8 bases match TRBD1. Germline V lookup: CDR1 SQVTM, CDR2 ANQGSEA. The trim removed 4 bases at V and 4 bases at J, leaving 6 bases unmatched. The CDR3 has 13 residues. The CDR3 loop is CSVVDREPYEQYF. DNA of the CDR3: TGCAGCGTTGTGGACAGGGAGCCTTACGAGCAGTACTTC.

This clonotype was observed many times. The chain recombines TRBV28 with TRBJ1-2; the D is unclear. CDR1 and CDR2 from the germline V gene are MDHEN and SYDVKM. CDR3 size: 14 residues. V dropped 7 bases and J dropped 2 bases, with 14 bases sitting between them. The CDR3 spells CASNIPGRNYGYTF. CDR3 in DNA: TGTGCCAGCAACATCCCGGGGAGAAACTATGGCTACACCTTC.

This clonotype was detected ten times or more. CDR3 in amino acids: CASSYSTGLGGSQFF. In DNA form, the CDR3 reads TGTGCCAGCAGTTACTCGACGGGACTAGGGGGCTCGCAGTTCTTC. The rearrangement uses TRBV6-5 and TRBJ2-1; TRBD2 might be the D (8 bases). Trimming removed 0 bases from V and 12 bases from J, with 18 bases in between. CDR1 and CDR2 (germline): MNHEY, SVGAGI. The CDR3 has 15 amino acids.

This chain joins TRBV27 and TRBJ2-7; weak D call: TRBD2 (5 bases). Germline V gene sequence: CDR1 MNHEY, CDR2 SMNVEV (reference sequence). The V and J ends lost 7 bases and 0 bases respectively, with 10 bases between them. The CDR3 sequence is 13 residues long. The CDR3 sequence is CASNQLGSYEQYF. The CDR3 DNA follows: TGTGCCAGCAACCAACTAGGCTCCTACGAGCAGTACTTC.

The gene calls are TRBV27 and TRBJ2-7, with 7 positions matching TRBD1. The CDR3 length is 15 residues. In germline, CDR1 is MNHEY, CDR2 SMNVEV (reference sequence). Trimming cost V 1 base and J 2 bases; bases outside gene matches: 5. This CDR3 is CASSLFGQGAYEQYF. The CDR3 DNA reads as TGTGCCAGCAGTTTATTCGGCCAGGGGGCCTACGAGCAGTACTTC.

The CDR3 loop is CATSGGVGGSSYEQYF. CDR3 nucleotides: TGTGCCACCAGTGGTGGGGTTGGCGGCAGCAGCTACGAGCAGTACTTC. This sequence joins TRBV24-1 and TRBJ2-7; no reliable D call. Trimming took 5 bases from V and 3 from J, leaving 19 bases between them. CDR3 size: 16 residues. CDR1 and CDR2 from the germline V gene are KGHDR and SFDVKD.

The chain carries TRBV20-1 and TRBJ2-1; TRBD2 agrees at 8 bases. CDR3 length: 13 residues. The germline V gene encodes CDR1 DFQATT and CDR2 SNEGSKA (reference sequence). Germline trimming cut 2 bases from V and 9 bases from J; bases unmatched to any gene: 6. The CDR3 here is CSARKLAGGEQFF. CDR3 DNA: TGCAGTGCTAGAAAGCTAGCGGGTGGTGAGCAGTTCTTC.

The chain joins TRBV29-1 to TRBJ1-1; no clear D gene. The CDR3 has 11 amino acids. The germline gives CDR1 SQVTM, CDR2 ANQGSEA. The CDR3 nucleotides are TGCGGTACGTCGGGGAACACTGAAGCTTTCTTT. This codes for CGTSGNTEAFF.

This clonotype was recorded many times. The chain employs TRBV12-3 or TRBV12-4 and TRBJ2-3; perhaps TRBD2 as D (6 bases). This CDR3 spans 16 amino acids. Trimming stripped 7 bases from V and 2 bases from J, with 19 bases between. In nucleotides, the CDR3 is TGTGCCAGCACCCTTGCGGGGAGACCCCTCACAGATACGCAGTATTTT. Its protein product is CASTLAGRPLTDTQYF.

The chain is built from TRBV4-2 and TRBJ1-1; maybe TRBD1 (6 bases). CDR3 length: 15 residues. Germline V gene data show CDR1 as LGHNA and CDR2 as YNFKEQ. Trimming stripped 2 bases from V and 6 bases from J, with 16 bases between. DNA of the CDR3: TGTGCCAGCAGCCAAACCGGAACAGGGATCCCTGAAGCTTTCTTT. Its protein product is CASSQTGTGIPEAFF.

The CDR3 sequence is CASSPIRGISDTQYF. The CDR3 region has the DNA TGTGCCAGCAGCCCCATCAGGGGGATATCAGATACGCAGTATTTT. The chain uses TRBV7-3 and TRBJ2-3, with 7 bases identical to TRBD1. J gave up 4 bases and V 5 bases, and 9 bases lay outside the gene matches. The CDR3 length is 15 residues. Germline CDR1 is SGHTA and CDR2 is FQGTGA. The entire variable domain, with the rest obtained from reference TRBV7-3 and TRBJ2-3, is as follows: GAGVSQTPSNKVTEKGKYVELRCDPISGHTALYWYRQSLGQGPEFLIYFQGTGAADDSGLPNDRFFAVRPEGSVSTLKIQRTERGDSAVYLCASSPIRGISDTQYFGPGTRLTVL.

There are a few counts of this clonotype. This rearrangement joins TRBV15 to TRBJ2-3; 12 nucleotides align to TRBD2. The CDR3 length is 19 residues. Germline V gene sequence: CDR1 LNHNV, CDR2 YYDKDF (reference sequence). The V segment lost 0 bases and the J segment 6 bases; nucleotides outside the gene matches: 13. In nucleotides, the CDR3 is TGTGCCACCAGCAGAGATCCTCGCCGACTAGCGGGAGCCCCCGATACGCAGTATTTT. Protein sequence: CATSRDPRRLAGAPDTQYF.

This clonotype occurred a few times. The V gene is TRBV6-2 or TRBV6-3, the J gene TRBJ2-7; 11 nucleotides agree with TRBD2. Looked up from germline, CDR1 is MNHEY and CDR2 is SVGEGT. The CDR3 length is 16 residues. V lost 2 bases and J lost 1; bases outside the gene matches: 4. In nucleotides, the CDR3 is TGTGCCAGCAGTTACCGGGGACTAGCGGTTTCCTACGAGCAGTACTTC. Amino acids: CASSYRGLAVSYEQYF.

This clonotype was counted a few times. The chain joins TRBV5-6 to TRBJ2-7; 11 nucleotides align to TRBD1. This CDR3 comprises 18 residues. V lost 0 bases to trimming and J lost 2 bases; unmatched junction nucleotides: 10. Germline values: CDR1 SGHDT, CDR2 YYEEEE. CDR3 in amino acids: CASSLAVRGTGGPYEQYF. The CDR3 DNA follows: TGTGCCAGCAGCTTGGCCGTAAGAGGGACAGGGGGTCCCTACGAGCAGTACTTC.

CDR3 DNA: TGTGCCAGCAGCCAAATTACGGGGGGATACAATGAGCAGTTCTTC. It encodes CASSQITGGYNEQFF. V gene TRBV4-2 combines with J gene TRBJ2-1, with TRBD2 matching over 7 bases. The junction had 5 bases not matched to a gene; V was cut back by 2 bases and J by 4 bases. The germline gives CDR1 LGHNA, CDR2 YNFKEQ. This CDR3 has 15 amino acids.

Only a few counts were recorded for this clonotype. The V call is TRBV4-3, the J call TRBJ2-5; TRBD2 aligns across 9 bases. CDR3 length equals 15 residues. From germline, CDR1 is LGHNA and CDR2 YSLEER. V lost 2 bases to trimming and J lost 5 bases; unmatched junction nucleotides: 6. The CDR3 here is CASSQFSGSGETQYF. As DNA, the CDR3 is TGCGCCAGCAGCCAATTTAGCGGGAGCGGGGAGACCCAGTACTTC.

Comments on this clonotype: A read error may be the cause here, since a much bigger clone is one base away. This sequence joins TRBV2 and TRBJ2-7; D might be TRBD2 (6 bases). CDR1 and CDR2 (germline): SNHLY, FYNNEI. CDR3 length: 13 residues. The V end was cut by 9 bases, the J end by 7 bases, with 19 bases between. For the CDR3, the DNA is TGTGCCAGTAGGGACTGCGGCCGTGGGGAGCAGTACTTC. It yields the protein CASRDCGRGEQYF.

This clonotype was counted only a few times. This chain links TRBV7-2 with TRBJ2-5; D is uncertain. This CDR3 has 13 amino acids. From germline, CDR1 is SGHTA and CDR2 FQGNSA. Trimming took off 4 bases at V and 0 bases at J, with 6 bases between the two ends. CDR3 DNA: TGTGCCAGCAGCTCGATGTACCAAGAGACCCAGTACTTC. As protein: CASSSMYQETQYF.

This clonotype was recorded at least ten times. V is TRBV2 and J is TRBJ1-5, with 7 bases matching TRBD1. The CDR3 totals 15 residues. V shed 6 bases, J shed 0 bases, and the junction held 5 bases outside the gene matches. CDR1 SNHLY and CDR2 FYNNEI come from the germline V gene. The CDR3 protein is CASREQGNSNQPQHF. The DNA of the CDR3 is TGTGCCAGCAGGGAACAGGGGAATAGCAATCAGCCCCAGCATTTT.

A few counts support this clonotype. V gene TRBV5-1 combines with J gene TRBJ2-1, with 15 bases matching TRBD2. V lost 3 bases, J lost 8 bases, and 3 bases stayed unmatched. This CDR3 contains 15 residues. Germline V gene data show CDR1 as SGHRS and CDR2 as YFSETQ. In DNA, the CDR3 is TGCGCCAGCAGCTCCGGGACTAGCGGGAGGTATGAGCAGTTCTTC. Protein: CASSSGTSGRYEQFF.